These T cell receptor beta chains were read from a single sample in a study of early T cells in non-severe SARS-CoV-2 infection. TCRdb fed the 5' RACE reads into MiXCR, producing one record per CDR3 protein. The sample includes tens of thousands of distinct CDR3 sequences, around 8.3% of them seen just once. Material: whole blood, obtained at baseline. These receptors all come from an adult who was a healthcare worker with PCR-confirmed SARS-CoV-2 infection or an uninfected control (not recorded which). Both conserved end residues are part of each CDR3. The order of the fields is CDR3 DNA, CDR3 protein, CDR3 length, V gene, J gene, clone size, D gene. A D gene is named only where the DNA matches it firmly. Size is omitted from some rows. Given values are once, few, many or a class for expanded clones.

CDR3nt: TGTGCCAGCAGTGATCCAGGGCCACGGAGGGGCTACACCTTC; CDR3aa: CASSDPGPRRGYTF; len: 14; v_gene: TRBV6-1; j_gene: TRBJ1-2; abundance: few; d_gene: -
CDR3nt: TGCGCCAGCAGCCCTCGACAGTCGGGGAAAGCTTTCTTT; CDR3aa: CASSPRQSGKAFF; len: 13; v_gene: TRBV4-1; j_gene: TRBJ1-1; abundance: few; d_gene: -
CDR3nt: TGTGCCAGCTCACTTTCAGGCGGGAGTGGTCAAACAGATACGCAGTATTTT; CDR3aa: CASSLSGGSGQTDTQYF; len: 17; v_gene: TRBV18; j_gene: TRBJ2-3; abundance: many; d_gene: TRBD2
CDR3nt: TGTGCCAGCTCATCCGCAGACAGGGGAGTCGGAGAGACCCAGTACTTC; CDR3aa: CASSSADRGVGETQYF; len: 16; v_gene: TRBV18; j_gene: TRBJ2-5; abundance: few; d_gene: TRBD1
CDR3nt: TGCGCCAGCAGCCAAGATAGGGTAGCTGGGAATGAGCAGTTCTTC; CDR3aa: CASSQDRVAGNEQFF; len: 15; v_gene: TRBV4-3; j_gene: TRBJ2-1; abundance: -; d_gene: -
CDR3nt: TGTGCCAGCAGGATCGAGGTGCGTAGCAATCAGCCCCAGCATTTT; CDR3aa: CASRIEVRSNQPQHF; len: 15; v_gene: TRBV27; j_gene: TRBJ1-5; abundance: many; d_gene: -
CDR3nt: TGTGCCAGCAGCTCGACGGGGGGCCCTGAGACTAGCGGGAAACTTTCTCGACGCACCGGGGAGCTGTTTTTT; CDR3aa: CASSSTGGPETSGKLSRRTGELFF; len: 24; v_gene: TRBV11-2; j_gene: TRBJ2-2; abundance: few; d_gene: TRBD2
CDR3nt: TGTGCCAGCAGCTTAGCAACAGACTACGAGCAGTACTTC; CDR3aa: CASSLATDYEQYF; len: 13; v_gene: TRBV7-9; j_gene: TRBJ2-7; abundance: few; d_gene: -
CDR3nt: TGCGCCAGCAAAGGACAGGGGGATCCCTACGAGCAGTACTTC; CDR3aa: CASKGQGDPYEQYF; len: 14; v_gene: TRBV5-1; j_gene: TRBJ2-7; abundance: -; d_gene: TRBD1
CDR3nt: TGCAGTAAAGGACTAGCGGGAGATCTGTCCGAGCAGTACTTC; CDR3aa: CSKGLAGDLSEQYF; len: 14; v_gene: TRBV20-1; j_gene: TRBJ2-7; abundance: many; d_gene: TRBD2
CDR3nt: TGTGCCAGCAGTGAAGGACTAGCGGGTGGTGAGCAGTTCTTC; CDR3aa: CASSEGLAGGEQFF; len: 14; v_gene: TRBV2; j_gene: TRBJ2-1; abundance: -; d_gene: TRBD2
CDR3nt: TGCGCCAGCAGCTTTCCTTGGGGGAGCGAAAGCTCCTACAATGAGCAGTTCTTC; CDR3aa: CASSFPWGSESSYNEQFF; len: 18; v_gene: TRBV5-1; j_gene: TRBJ2-1; abundance: -; d_gene: -
CDR3nt: TGTGCCAGCAGTTGGAGAACACAGGGGGCTGGTGAAGCTTTCTTT; CDR3aa: CASSWRTQGAGEAFF; len: 15; v_gene: TRBV27; j_gene: TRBJ1-1; abundance: -; d_gene: TRBD1
CDR3nt: TGTGCCAGCAGTGAAGTCACGATCCCGGGTGTGCAGTACTTC; CDR3aa: CASSEVTIPGVQYF; len: 14; v_gene: TRBV6-1; j_gene: TRBJ2-7; abundance: -; d_gene: -
CDR3nt: TGCGCCAGCAGCCCAAGGGTGGAGGAGACCCAGTACTTC; CDR3aa: CASSPRVEETQYF; len: 13; v_gene: TRBV10-1; j_gene: TRBJ2-5; abundance: many; d_gene: -
CDR3nt: TGTGCCAGCAGTGATGGGTGGGGACAACTATCCTACGAGCAGTACTTC; CDR3aa: CASSDGWGQLSYEQYF; len: 16; v_gene: TRBV2; j_gene: TRBJ2-7; abundance: -; d_gene: -
CDR3nt: TGTGCCAGCACGCCCCCCGGGGGAGAGACCCAGTACTTC; CDR3aa: CASTPPGGETQYF; len: 13; v_gene: TRBV28; j_gene: TRBJ2-5; abundance: few; d_gene: -
CDR3nt: TGTGCCAGCAGCGTAAGAGCTGACGTCGAGGATACGCAGTATTTT; CDR3aa: CASSVRADVEDTQYF; len: 15; v_gene: TRBV9; j_gene: TRBJ2-3; abundance: -; d_gene: -
CDR3nt: TGTGCCAGCATCGAGGGGCATTATAGCAATCAGCCCCAGCATTTT; CDR3aa: CASIEGHYSNQPQHF; len: 15; v_gene: TRBV28; j_gene: TRBJ1-5; abundance: many; d_gene: -
CDR3nt: TGCGCCAGCAGCCAAGAGGTAGCGTCCTCGTCCTACAATGAGCAGTTCTTC; CDR3aa: CASSQEVASSSYNEQFF; len: 17; v_gene: TRBV4-3; j_gene: TRBJ2-1; abundance: few; d_gene: -
CDR3nt: TGTGCCAGCAGCTTAGACCGGGGGGCCCTCCACTTT; CDR3aa: CASSLDRGALHF; len: 12; v_gene: TRBV7-8; j_gene: TRBJ1-6; abundance: -; d_gene: -
CDR3nt: TGTGCCAGCAGTGAATTAGAAAGCGGGACAGGGAAATGGTATGAGCAGTTCTTC; CDR3aa: CASSELESGTGKWYEQFF; len: 18; v_gene: TRBV25-1; j_gene: TRBJ2-1; abundance: few; d_gene: TRBD1
CDR3nt: TGTGCCAGCAGCCAGACCCCCGGGCGGAACACAGATACGCAGTATTTT; CDR3aa: CASSQTPGRNTDTQYF; len: 16; v_gene: TRBV3-1; j_gene: TRBJ2-3; abundance: -; d_gene: -
CDR3nt: TGCAGCGTTGACAGAAACACTGAAGCTTTCTTT; CDR3aa: CSVDRNTEAFF; len: 11; v_gene: TRBV29-1; j_gene: TRBJ1-1; abundance: -; d_gene: -
CDR3nt: TGTGCCAGCAGCCCTCGGACAGCGCCATTAGCAGGTGGGGCCAACGTCCTGACTTTC; CDR3aa: CASSPRTAPLAGGANVLTF; len: 19; v_gene: TRBV7-9; j_gene: TRBJ2-6; abundance: -; d_gene: -
CDR3nt: TGCAGCGTTGGGACAGGGATAGACACCGGGGAGCTGTTTTTT; CDR3aa: CSVGTGIDTGELFF; len: 14; v_gene: TRBV29-1; j_gene: TRBJ2-2; abundance: many; d_gene: TRBD1
CDR3nt: TGTGCCAGCAGTGAATCCCTAGCGCCGTACCAAGAGACCCAGTACTTC; CDR3aa: CASSESLAPYQETQYF; len: 16; v_gene: TRBV2; j_gene: TRBJ2-5; abundance: -; d_gene: -
CDR3nt: TGTGCCAGCAGCTTATTATTATCGAGGCGGGATTCCACAGATACGCAGTATTTT; CDR3aa: CASSLLLSRRDSTDTQYF; len: 18; v_gene: TRBV7-6; j_gene: TRBJ2-3; abundance: -; d_gene: -
CDR3nt: TGTGCCAGCAGCTTAGTCCGGGCTAGCGTCGAGACCCAGTACTTC; CDR3aa: CASSLVRASVETQYF; len: 15; v_gene: TRBV11-2; j_gene: TRBJ2-5; abundance: few; d_gene: -
CDR3nt: TGTGCCAGCAGCTTAGTTCCGGGAACTGAAGCTTTCTTT; CDR3aa: CASSLVPGTEAFF; len: 13; v_gene: TRBV7-2; j_gene: TRBJ1-1; abundance: few; d_gene: -
CDR3nt: TGTGCCAGCAGCTCGACAGCGGATACGCAGTATTTT; CDR3aa: CASSSTADTQYF; len: 12; v_gene: TRBV7-2; j_gene: TRBJ2-3; abundance: -; d_gene: -
CDR3nt: TGTGCCATCAGTGACGGAGAATCCTACGAGCAGTACTTC; CDR3aa: CAISDGESYEQYF; len: 13; v_gene: TRBV10-3; j_gene: TRBJ2-7; abundance: few; d_gene: -
CDR3nt: TGTGCCACCAGCAGGACAGGATACGAGCAGTACTTC; CDR3aa: CATSRTGYEQYF; len: 12; v_gene: TRBV15; j_gene: TRBJ2-7; abundance: many; d_gene: -
CDR3nt: TGTGCCAGCAGCAAGACTAGGGAGGGATCTAACATCTCCTACAATGAGCAGTTCTTC; CDR3aa: CASSKTREGSNISYNEQFF; len: 19; v_gene: TRBV21-1; j_gene: TRBJ2-1; abundance: many; d_gene: -
CDR3nt: TGCAGCGTTGAACCAAGGGGCATGGGGATGAATGAGCAGTTCTTC; CDR3aa: CSVEPRGMGMNEQFF; len: 15; v_gene: TRBV29-1; j_gene: TRBJ2-1; abundance: many; d_gene: -
CDR3nt: TGTGCCAGCAGTTTTGCAGGGTCTGGCCGGGAGACCCAGTACTTC; CDR3aa: CASSFAGSGRETQYF; len: 15; v_gene: TRBV27; j_gene: TRBJ2-5; abundance: few; d_gene: -
CDR3nt: TGTGCCACCAGTGGTAGCGGACAGGGGGTTTCAACTGGGGCCAACGTCCTGACTTTC; CDR3aa: CATSGSGQGVSTGANVLTF; len: 19; v_gene: TRBV24-1; j_gene: TRBJ2-6; abundance: many; d_gene: TRBD1
CDR3nt: TGCAGCGTTGGGCTTGTGAAGGGAGGGAAGGGAATAAATGAAGCTTTCTTT; CDR3aa: CSVGLVKGGKGINEAFF; len: 17; v_gene: TRBV29-1; j_gene: TRBJ1-1; abundance: -; d_gene: -
CDR3nt: TGTGCCAGCAGTTCGGGACAGTATGGAAACACCATATATTTT; CDR3aa: CASSSGQYGNTIYF; len: 14; v_gene: TRBV28; j_gene: TRBJ1-3; abundance: -; d_gene: TRBD1
CDR3nt: TGTGCCAGCAAGGAGAATTCACCCCTCCACTTT; CDR3aa: CASKENSPLHF; len: 11; v_gene: TRBV6-1; j_gene: TRBJ1-6; abundance: -; d_gene: -
CDR3nt: TGCAGTGCCGCAACCGGGACTAGCGGGAGCACGAGCTCCTACAATGAGCAGTTCTTC; CDR3aa: CSAATGTSGSTSSYNEQFF; len: 19; v_gene: TRBV20-1; j_gene: TRBJ2-1; abundance: -; d_gene: TRBD2
CDR3nt: TGTGCCATCAGAACAGGTTATAATTCACCCCTCCACTTT; CDR3aa: CAIRTGYNSPLHF; len: 13; v_gene: TRBV10-3; j_gene: TRBJ1-6; abundance: many; d_gene: -
CDR3nt: TGCGCCAGCAACCTTGGAGAGACCCGTTATGGCTACACCTTC; CDR3aa: CASNLGETRYGYTF; len: 14; v_gene: TRBV5-1; j_gene: TRBJ1-2; abundance: -; d_gene: -
CDR3nt: TGCGCCAGCAGCTTAGATATCGGCACCTACGAGCAGTACTTC; CDR3aa: CASSLDIGTYEQYF; len: 14; v_gene: TRBV5-1; j_gene: TRBJ2-7; abundance: -; d_gene: -
CDR3nt: TGTGCCAGCAGCTTCTCAGTCAGCACCGGGGAGCTGTTTTTT; CDR3aa: CASSFSVSTGELFF; len: 14; v_gene: TRBV7-3; j_gene: TRBJ2-2; abundance: many; d_gene: -
CDR3nt: TGTGCCAGCAGCCCCGGGACAGGCTCTAATAGCAATCAGCCCCAGCATTTT; CDR3aa: CASSPGTGSNSNQPQHF; len: 17; v_gene: TRBV12-3/TRBV12-4; j_gene: TRBJ1-5; abundance: few; d_gene: TRBD1
CDR3nt: TGTGCCAGCAGCTTAAAGGGGGCCACGAACACCGGGGAGCTGTTTTTT; CDR3aa: CASSLKGATNTGELFF; len: 16; v_gene: TRBV11-3; j_gene: TRBJ2-2; abundance: few; d_gene: TRBD1
CDR3nt: TGTGCCAGCAGCCAGCTGGGGGGCGAAAGCTCCTACAATGAGCAGTTCTTC; CDR3aa: CASSQLGGESSYNEQFF; len: 17; v_gene: TRBV7-9; j_gene: TRBJ2-1; abundance: -; d_gene: -
CDR3nt: TGTGCCAGCAGCGCAGACAGGGGGCCGGCTGAGACCCAGTACTTC; CDR3aa: CASSADRGPAETQYF; len: 15; v_gene: TRBV5-6; j_gene: TRBJ2-5; abundance: -; d_gene: TRBD1
CDR3nt: TGTGCCAGCAGCTCAATTGACAGGGAACGCACAGATACGCAGTATTTT; CDR3aa: CASSSIDRERTDTQYF; len: 16; v_gene: TRBV7-9; j_gene: TRBJ2-3; abundance: many; d_gene: TRBD1
CDR3nt: TGTGCCAGTAGCCAGATAGCGGGGGCCCGCCCGGATACGCAGTATTTT; CDR3aa: CASSQIAGARPDTQYF; len: 16; v_gene: TRBV19; j_gene: TRBJ2-3; abundance: -; d_gene: TRBD2
CDR3nt: TGTGCCAGCAGTTCGGGAGGGTCTGAAAACACCATATATTTT; CDR3aa: CASSSGGSENTIYF; len: 14; v_gene: TRBV6-5; j_gene: TRBJ1-3; abundance: many; d_gene: -
CDR3nt: TGCAGCGGCGCCGACCCCAACACTGAAGCTTTCTTT; CDR3aa: CSGADPNTEAFF; len: 12; v_gene: TRBV29-1; j_gene: TRBJ1-1; abundance: many; d_gene: -